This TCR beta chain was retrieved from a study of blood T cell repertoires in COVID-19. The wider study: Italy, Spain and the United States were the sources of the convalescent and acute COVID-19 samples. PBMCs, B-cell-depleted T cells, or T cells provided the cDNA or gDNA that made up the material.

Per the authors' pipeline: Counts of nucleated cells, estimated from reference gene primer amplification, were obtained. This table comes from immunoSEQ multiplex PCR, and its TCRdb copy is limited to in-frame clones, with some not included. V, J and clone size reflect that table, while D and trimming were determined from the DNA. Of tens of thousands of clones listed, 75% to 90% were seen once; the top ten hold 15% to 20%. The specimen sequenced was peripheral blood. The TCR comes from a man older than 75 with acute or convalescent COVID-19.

The CDR3 spells CASSLGDSRVEQYF. In DNA form, the CDR3 reads TGCGCCAGCAGCTTAGGGGACAGTAGAGTCGAGCAGTACTTC. The rearrangement links TRBV5-1 to TRBJ2-7, with 7 positions matching TRBD1. The ends lost 2 bases at V and 6 bases at J; junction bases unmatched: 8. The CDR3 covers 14 residues. Germline-derived CDR1 and CDR2 are SGHRS and YFSETQ.